This entry lists 16 T cell receptor beta chains sequenced from one sample in a study of shared clonotypes between healthy human individuals. Sequencing used immunoSEQ multiplex PCR; TCRdb keeps in-frame clones, though not all of them. The sample has roughly 500,000 clones; 90% to 96% are singletons. The sequenced material came from naive CD4+ T cells sorted from blood. Sample subset: CD45RA+ positively selected. Receptor source: a woman in her twenties or thirties in good health.

The chain recombines TRBV2 with TRBJ2-7, with a tentative D call TRBD2 (6 bases). V shed 8 bases and J shed 6 bases, with 23 bases lying between them. The length of the CDR3 is 15 residues. The germline V gene has CDR1 SNHLY and CDR2 FYNNEI. The CDR3 DNA reads as TGTGCCAGCGGCCCTCTAGCGTCACAAGTAGCCGAGCAGTACTTC. Amino acids: CASGPLASQVAEQYF.

The chain joins TRBV11-2 to TRBJ2-1; possibly TRBD2 for D (6 bases). Per germline, CDR1 SGHAT and CDR2 FQNNGV. V gave up 4 bases and J gave up 3 bases, with 19 bases separating them. The CDR3 sequence is 17 residues long. The CDR3 here is CASSSTQYGGRYNEQFF. The CDR3 nucleotides read TGTGCCAGCAGCTCCACCCAGTACGGGGGACGCTACAATGAGCAGTTCTTC.

The chain couples TRBV19 to TRBJ2-7, with TRBD2 identical over 10 bases. Germline V gene sequence: CDR1 LNHDA, CDR2 SQIVND (reference sequence). The CDR3 extends over 16 amino acids. The junction had 8 bases not matched to a gene; V was cut back by 4 bases and J by 2 bases. The CDR3 loop is CASSSASGRSPYEQYF. The CDR3 DNA follows: TGTGCCAGTAGTAGCGCTAGCGGGAGATCTCCCTACGAGCAGTACTTC.

The chain uses TRBV5-5 and TRBJ1-5; no definite D call. V lost 1 base to trimming and J lost 5 bases, with 10 bases between them. Germline V gene lookup returns CDR1 SGHKS and CDR2 YYEKEE (reference sequence). The CDR3 consists of 14 residues. CDR3 in amino acids: CASSLKAEDQPQHF. The CDR3 region has the DNA TGTGCCAGCAGCTTGAAAGCGGAGGATCAGCCCCAGCATTTT.

V gene TRBV6-5 combines with J gene TRBJ2-5; D call uncertain. Matching the DNA end better, TRBJ2-7 makes the J call doubtful. In germline, CDR1 is MNHEY, CDR2 SVGAGI. CDR3 size: 13 residues. In DNA form, the CDR3 reads TGTGCCAGCAGTTCCAGTTGGTCCTACGAGCAGTACTTC. Translated: CASSSSWSYEQYF.

This chain uses TRBV28 with TRBJ2-7; no clear D gene. The ends were cut back, 4 bases at V and 10 bases at J, with 17 bases in the middle. The germline V gene encodes CDR1 MDHEN and CDR2 SYDVKM. CDR3 length equals 13 residues. This CDR3 reads CASSSTSLMIQYF. The DNA of the CDR3 is TGTGCCAGCAGTTCGACCTCCCTTATGATACAGTACTTC.

This clone showed up just once. V usage is TRBV6-5 and J usage is TRBJ2-7; TRBD2 matches 11 bases. Germline-derived CDR1 and CDR2 are MNHEY and SVGAGI. CDR3 size: 15 residues. V shed 6 bases, J shed 5 bases, and the junction held 9 bases outside the gene matches. CDR3 in amino acids: CASRKTSGGAHEQYF. Here the CDR3 DNA reads TGTGCCAGCAGAAAAACTAGCGGGGGTGCCCACGAGCAGTACTTC.

This clone was detected only once. J is TRBJ2-3 and V is TRBV5-1; 11 positions match TRBD2. Germline-derived CDR1 and CDR2 are SGHRS and YFSETQ. This CDR3 is 17 amino acids long. V gave up 0 bases and J gave up 5 bases; unmatched junction bases: 8. Here the CDR3 DNA reads TGCGCCAGCAGCTTGGTGAGCAGGCTAGCGGGAGGAGATACGCAGTATTTT. It translates to CASSLVSRLAGGDTQYF.

This chain joins TRBV27 and TRBJ2-1; TRBD2 aligns across 7 bases. CDR1 and CDR2 from the germline V gene are MNHEY and SMNVEV (reference sequence). CDR3 length: 15 residues. Unmatched junction bases numbered 4, after V lost 5 bases and J lost 0 bases. The CDR3 coding sequence is TGTGCCAGCAGTCCACTAGCGAGCTCCTACAATGAGCAGTTCTTC. Encoded protein: CASSPLASSYNEQFF.

The rearrangement uses TRBV28 and TRBJ2-1; D is undetermined. The CDR3 length is 11 residues. Trimming left V 4 bases short and J 10 bases short, with 8 bases between. The V gene's germline CDR1 is MDHEN and CDR2 SYDVKM. The CDR3 bases are TGTGCCAGCAGTTCCCTCGTGGAGCAGTTCTTC. Translation: CASSSLVEQFF.

The chain has TRBV19 and TRBJ1-1, with 7 bases matching TRBD1. Losses at the gene ends were 5 bases for V and 2 bases for J; bases not matched to a gene: 5. Germline V gene sequence: CDR1 LNHDA, CDR2 SQIVND (reference sequence). The CDR3 has 14 residues. CDR3 bases: TGTGCCAGTAGTCGCCAGGGGGACAACACTGAAGCTTTCTTT. Translating gives CASSRQGDNTEAFF. Drawing the rest from reference TRBV19 and TRBJ1-1, the complete variable domain is DGGITQSPKYLFRKEGQNVTLSCEQNLNHDAMYWYRQDPGQGLRLIYYSQIVNDFQKGDIAEGYSVSREKKESFPLTVTSAQKNPTAFYLCASSRQGDNTEAFFGQGTRLTVV.

The chain couples TRBV9 to TRBJ2-1; 8 bases agree with TRBD2. Per germline, CDR1 SGDLS and CDR2 YYNGEE. The CDR3 is 15 amino acids. J was trimmed by 6 bases and V by 4 bases; bases with no gene match: 9. The CDR3 region is CASSPVAGTGNEQFF. The DNA of the CDR3 is TGTGCCAGCAGCCCAGTAGCGGGAACGGGCAATGAGCAGTTCTTC.

The chain links TRBV29-1 to TRBJ2-7; D is uncertain. The V end was cut by 6 bases, the J end by 6 bases, with 21 bases between. This CDR3 has 14 residues. CDR1 is SQVTM, CDR2 ANQGSEA, per germline. CDR3 in amino acids: CSVSLNASPREQYF. CDR3 nucleotide sequence: TGCAGCGTGTCCTTGAACGCGTCACCTCGCGAGCAGTACTTC.

A single count supports this clone. The V and J genes are TRBV10-3 and TRBJ2-7; 9 nucleotides agree with TRBD2. J gave up 2 bases and V 8 bases, and 10 bases lay outside the gene matches. The CDR3 contains 15 residues. Germline CDR1 is ENHRY and CDR2 is SYGVKD. Written as DNA, the CDR3 is TGTGCCATCTCCCCCTCAGCTAGCGGGACCTACGAGCAGTACTTC. Translated: CAISPSASGTYEQYF.

V usage is TRBV10-1 and J usage is TRBJ1-1; no definite D call. The V end was cut by 10 bases, the J end by 2 bases, with 14 bases between. CDR3 length: 13 residues. Germline CDR1 reads WNHNN; CDR2 reads SYGVQD (reference sequence). DNA for the CDR3: TGCGCCACCCCATCCGGGATAAACACTGAAGCTTTCTTT. Its protein is CATPSGINTEAFF.

This clone was counted a single time. This rearrangement joins TRBV11-3 to TRBJ2-3; maybe TRBD2 (6 bases). Trimming shortened V by 5 bases and J by 2 bases, and 11 bases separated the two germline ends. The CDR3 covers 14 residues. The V gene's germline CDR1 is SGHNT and CDR2 YENEEA. The CDR3 is CASSPRLDTDTQYF. In DNA form, the CDR3 reads TGTGCCAGCAGCCCGCGACTAGACACAGATACGCAGTATTTT. Together with reference TRBV11-3 and TRBJ2-3, the CDR3 gives the full variable domain: EAGVVQSPRYKIIEKKQPVAFWCNPISGHNTLYWYLQNLGQGPELLIRYENEEAVDDSQLPKDRFSAERLKGVDSTLKIQPAELGDSAVYLCASSPRLDTDTQYFGPGTRLTVL.